This note documents a single TCR beta chain sequence. Its antigen remains unknown. This CDR3 has 15 residues. Germline CDR1 SGHRS, CDR2 YFSETQ. The ends were cut back, 3 bases at V and 1 base at J, with 13 bases in the middle. This sample is drawn from a study of somatic mutations in cytotoxic T cells in rheumatoid arthritis. At the level of the study: Patient blood (approximately 30 ml EDTA) was collected right after diagnosis, preceding any treatment. Study-level results: Of more than 55 patients, fewer than 10 had a largest CD8+ clone that exceeded 20% of CD8+ cells.

As originally analysed: Matching published virus-specific TCRB sequences was rare for patient CD8+ clones that were larger than 1%. Clones were sequenced by immunoSEQ multiplex PCR, and TCRdb holds only the in-frame ones, with some missing. Clone size and the V and J calls come from that table; the DNA yielded D and trimming. This sample has about 18,000 clones, with approximately 84% found just once. The receptor's source is an adult with rheumatoid arthritis. This chain uses TRBV5-1 with TRBJ1-1; weak D call: TRBD1 (6 bases). Sequencing used CD8+ T cells sorted from blood. For the CDR3, the DNA is TGCGCCAGCAGCTCTGGCAGGGGTAAGAACACTGAAGCTTTCTTT. Translating it yields CASSSGRGKNTEAFF.